The clone carrying this T cell receptor beta chain has a single count. Its specificity is unknown. Per the germline V gene, CDR1 is SQVTM and CDR2 is ANQGSEA. The CDR3 length is 13 residues. V shed 5 bases and J shed 0 bases, with 10 bases lying between them. Sequenced by immunoSEQ multiplex PCR; TCRdb stores in-frame clones only, minus some. Counted here are about 2 million clones, 85% to 95% occurring once; the ten biggest clones make up more than 0.1%. This record belongs to a study of shared clonotypes between healthy human individuals. Study observations and caveats: Approximately 4.5% was the fraction of naive CD4 clonotypes found shared across several donors.

V gene TRBV29-1 combines with J gene TRBJ1-1; D is undetermined. The sequence derives from a man aged 18 to 35 in good health. Sample: naive CD4+ T cells sorted from blood. Subset denoted: CD45RA+ positively selected. CDR3 sequence (DNA): TGCAGCGTTAACGGGGTCCTGAACACTGAAGCTTTCTTT. This codes for CSVNGVLNTEAFF.